This T cell receptor beta chain was observed in a study of shared clonotypes between healthy human individuals. The wider study: A couple of women and a few men aged 18 to 49 served as donors. Study findings and constraints: Sequencing depth was a factor that was expected to affect clonotype sharing among donors. Non-shared clonotypes had lower generation probabilities than those shared by all four donors.

The DNA input per sorted-subset replicate PCR was about 190 ng, corresponding to some 30,000 T cell genomes. Data came from immunoSEQ multiplex PCR; TCRdb stores just in-frame clones and leaves some out. The sample yields about 1.5 million clones, approximately 98% seen once. This CDR3 has 14 residues. Trimming shortened V by 4 bases and J by 0 bases, and 10 bases separated the two germline ends. The germline V gene has CDR1 WNHNN and CDR2 SYGVQD (reference sequence). For this clone: Its specificity is unknown.

The receptor's source is a man aged 30 to 45 in good health. The chain combines TRBV10-1 with TRBJ2-7; no clear D. The specimen sequenced was naive CD4+ T cells sorted from blood. As for subset: CD45RA+ positively selected. The CDR3 loop reads CASSGDTYSYEQYF. The CDR3 nucleotides are TGCGCCAGCAGTGGTGACACTTACTCCTACGAGCAGTACTTC.